A selection of T cell receptor beta chains follows, all from one sample in a study of T-cell reconstitution after alpha-beta-depleted transplantation in children. TCRdb reprocessed the PCR reads via MiXCR and lists one record per CDR3 protein. The sample has approximately 230,000 distinct CDR3 sequences, about 25% seen once. The sample was PBMCs, taken before TCRalphabeta/CD19-depleted stem cell transplant. These receptors were obtained from a girl aged 2-9 years with Fanconi anemia, due to receive a stem cell transplant. The CDR3 runs from the conserved cysteine through the conserved F or W. The D gene is left open where the match is weak. Clone size is stated in some rows and not others, as once, few, many or a class when expanded.

CDR3	DNA	size	V	D	J
CASSLATSGRGAATDTQYF	TGCGCCAGCAGCTTGGCGACTAGCGGGAGGGGAGCTGCCACAGATACGCAGTATTTT	.	TRBV5-1	TRBD2	TRBJ2-3
CSVEDRGGAQYF	TGCAGCGTTGAAGATCGAGGGGGAGCGCAGTACTTC	many	TRBV29-1	.	TRBJ2-7
CASSSEGEADTEAFF	TGTGCCAGCAGCTCTGAGGGGGAAGCGGACACTGAAGCTTTCTTT	.	TRBV7-6	.	TRBJ1-1
CASSVQGTRASNQPQHF	TGTGCCAGCAGTGTACAGGGAACGAGGGCAAGCAATCAGCCCCAGCATTTT	many	TRBV6-1	.	TRBJ1-5
CASSFWGSDTQYF	TGTGCCAGCAGTTTTTGGGGTTCAGATACGCAGTATTTT	.	TRBV27	.	TRBJ2-3
CSDRQGWNGYTF	TGCAGCGACCGACAGGGTTGGAATGGCTACACCTTC	.	TRBV29-1	TRBD1	TRBJ1-2
CATSRDPGLAYNEQFF	TGTGCCACCAGCAGAGACCCGGGACTAGCATATAATGAGCAGTTCTTC	many	TRBV15	TRBD2	TRBJ2-1
CSARGTLLRGYEQYF	TGCAGTGCTAGAGGGACCCTGCTGAGGGGTTACGAGCAGTACTTC	few	TRBV20-1	.	TRBJ2-7
CSARLLGDTQYF	TGCAGTGCTAGACTCCTAGGAGATACGCAGTATTTT	.	TRBV20-1	.	TRBJ2-3
CASSLGAGRARGNIQYF	TGTGCCAGCAGCTTGGGGGCGGGGCGCGCGAGGGGGAACATTCAGTACTTC	many	TRBV11-2	.	TRBJ2-4